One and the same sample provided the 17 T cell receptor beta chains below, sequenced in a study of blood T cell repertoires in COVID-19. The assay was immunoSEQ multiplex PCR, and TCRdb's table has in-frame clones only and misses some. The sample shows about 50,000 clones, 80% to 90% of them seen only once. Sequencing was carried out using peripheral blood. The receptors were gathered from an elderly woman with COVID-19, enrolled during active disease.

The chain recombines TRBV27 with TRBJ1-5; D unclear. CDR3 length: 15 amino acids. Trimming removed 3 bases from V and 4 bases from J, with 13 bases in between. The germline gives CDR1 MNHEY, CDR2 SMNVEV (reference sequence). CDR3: CASSLSGLQNQPQHF. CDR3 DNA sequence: TGTGCCAGCAGTTTGAGCGGGTTACAGAATCAGCCCCAGCATTTT.

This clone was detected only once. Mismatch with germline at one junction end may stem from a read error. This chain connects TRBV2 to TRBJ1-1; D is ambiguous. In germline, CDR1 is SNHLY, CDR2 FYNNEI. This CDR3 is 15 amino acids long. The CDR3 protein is CASSEGPSGNTEAFF. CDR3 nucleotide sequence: TGTGCCAGCAGCGAAGGCCCCTCGGGGAACACTGAAGCTTTCTTT.

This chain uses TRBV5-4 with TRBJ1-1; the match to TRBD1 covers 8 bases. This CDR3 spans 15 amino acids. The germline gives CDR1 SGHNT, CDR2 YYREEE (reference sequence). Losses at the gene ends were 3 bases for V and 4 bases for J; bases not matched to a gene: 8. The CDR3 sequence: CASSSSTGASTEAFF. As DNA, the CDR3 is TGTGCCAGCAGCTCCTCGACAGGGGCGAGCACTGAAGCTTTCTTT.

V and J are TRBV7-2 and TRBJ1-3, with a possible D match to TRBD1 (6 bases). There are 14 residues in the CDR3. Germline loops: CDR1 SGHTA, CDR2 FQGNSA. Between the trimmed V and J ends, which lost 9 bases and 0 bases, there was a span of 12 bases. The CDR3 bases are TGTGCCAGTCAGCAGGGGATCTCTGGAAACACCATATATTTT. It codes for CASQQGISGNTIYF.

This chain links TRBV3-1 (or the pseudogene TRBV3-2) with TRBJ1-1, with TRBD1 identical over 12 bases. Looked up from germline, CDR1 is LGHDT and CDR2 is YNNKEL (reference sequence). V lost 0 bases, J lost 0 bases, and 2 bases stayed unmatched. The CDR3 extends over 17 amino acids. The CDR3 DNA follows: TGTGCCAGCAGCCAAGAGGGACAGGGGGCAATGAACACTGAAGCTTTCTTT. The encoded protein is CASSQEGQGAMNTEAFF.

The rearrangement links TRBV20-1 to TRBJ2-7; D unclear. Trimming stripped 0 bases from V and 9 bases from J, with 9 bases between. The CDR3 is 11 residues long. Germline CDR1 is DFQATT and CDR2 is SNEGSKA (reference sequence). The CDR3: CSARDRIGQYF. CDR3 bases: TGCAGTGCTAGAGATAGAATCGGGCAGTACTTC.

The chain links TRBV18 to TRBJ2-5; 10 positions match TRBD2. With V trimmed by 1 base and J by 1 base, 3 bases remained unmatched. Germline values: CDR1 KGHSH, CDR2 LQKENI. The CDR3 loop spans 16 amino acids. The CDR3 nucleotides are TGTGCCAGCTCACCACGGGCTAGCGGGGGCCAAGAGACCCAGTACTTC. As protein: CASSPRASGGQETQYF.

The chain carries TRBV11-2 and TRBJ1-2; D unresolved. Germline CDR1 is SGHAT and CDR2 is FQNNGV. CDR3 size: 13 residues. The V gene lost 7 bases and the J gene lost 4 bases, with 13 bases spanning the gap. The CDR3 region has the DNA TGTGCCAGCACCCTGGGAGTGGGCTATGGCTACACCTTC. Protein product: CASTLGVGYGYTF.

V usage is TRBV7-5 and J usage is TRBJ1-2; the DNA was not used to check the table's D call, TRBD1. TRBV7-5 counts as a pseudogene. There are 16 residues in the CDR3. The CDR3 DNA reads TGTGCCAGAAGCTTATCCTCCTCGACAGGGTCCTATGGCTACACCTTC. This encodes CARSLSSSTGSYGYTF.

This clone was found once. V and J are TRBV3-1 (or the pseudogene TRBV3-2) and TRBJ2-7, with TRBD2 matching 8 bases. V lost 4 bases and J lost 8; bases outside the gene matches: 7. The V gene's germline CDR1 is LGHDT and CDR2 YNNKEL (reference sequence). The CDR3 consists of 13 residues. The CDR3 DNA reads TGTGCCAGCAGCCTGGGACTAGGATTGCAGCAGTACTTC. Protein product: CASSLGLGLQQYF.

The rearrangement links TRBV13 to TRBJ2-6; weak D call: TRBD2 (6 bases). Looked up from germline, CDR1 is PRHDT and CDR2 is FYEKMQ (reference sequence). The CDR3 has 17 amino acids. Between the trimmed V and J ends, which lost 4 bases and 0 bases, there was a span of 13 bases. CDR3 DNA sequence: TGTGCCAGCAGCTCCTGGGACTCCGGCTCTGGGGCCAACGTCCTGACTTTC. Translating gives CASSSWDSGSGANVLTF.

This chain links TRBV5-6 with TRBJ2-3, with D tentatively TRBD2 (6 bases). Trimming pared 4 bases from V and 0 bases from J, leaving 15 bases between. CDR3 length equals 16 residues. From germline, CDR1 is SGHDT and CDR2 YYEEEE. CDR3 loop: CASSHNSGISTDTQYF. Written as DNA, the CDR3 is TGTGCCAGCAGCCATAATAGCGGAATAAGCACAGATACGCAGTATTTT.

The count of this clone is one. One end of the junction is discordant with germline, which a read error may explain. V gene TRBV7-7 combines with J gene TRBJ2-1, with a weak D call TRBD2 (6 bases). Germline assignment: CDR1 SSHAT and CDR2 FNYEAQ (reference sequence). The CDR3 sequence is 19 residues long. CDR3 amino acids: CASSLVPAGLPLSYNEQFF. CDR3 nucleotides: TGTGCTAGCAGCTTAGTGCCAGCGGGCCTCCCTTTGTCCTACAATGAGCAGTTCTTC. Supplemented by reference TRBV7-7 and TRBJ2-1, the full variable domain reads GAGVSQSPRYKVTKRGQDVTLRCDPISSHATLYWYQQALGQGPEFLTYFNYEAQPDKSGLPSDRFSAERPEGSISTLTIQRTEQRDSAMYRCASSLVPAGLPLSYNEQFFGPGTRLTVL.

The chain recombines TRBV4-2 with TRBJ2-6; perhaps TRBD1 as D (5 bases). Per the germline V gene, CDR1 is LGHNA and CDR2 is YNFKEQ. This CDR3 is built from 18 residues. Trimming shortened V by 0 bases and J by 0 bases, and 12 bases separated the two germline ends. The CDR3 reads CASSQEGQGSSGANVLTF. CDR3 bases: TGTGCCAGCAGCCAAGAAGGACAAGGAAGCTCTGGGGCCAACGTCCTGACTTTC.

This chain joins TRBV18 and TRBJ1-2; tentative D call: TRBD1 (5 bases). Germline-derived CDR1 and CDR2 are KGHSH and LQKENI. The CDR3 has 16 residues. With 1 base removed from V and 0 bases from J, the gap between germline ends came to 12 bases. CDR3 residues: CASSPLDSLANYGYTF. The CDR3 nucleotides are TGTGCCAGCTCACCACTAGACAGCCTAGCTAACTATGGCTACACCTTC.

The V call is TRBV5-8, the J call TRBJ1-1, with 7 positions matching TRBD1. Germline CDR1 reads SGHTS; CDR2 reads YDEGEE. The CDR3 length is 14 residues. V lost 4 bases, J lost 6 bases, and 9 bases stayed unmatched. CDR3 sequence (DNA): TGTGCCAGCAGCCGACAGGGTATTGTCGCTGAAGCTTTCTTT. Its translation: CASSRQGIVAEAFF.

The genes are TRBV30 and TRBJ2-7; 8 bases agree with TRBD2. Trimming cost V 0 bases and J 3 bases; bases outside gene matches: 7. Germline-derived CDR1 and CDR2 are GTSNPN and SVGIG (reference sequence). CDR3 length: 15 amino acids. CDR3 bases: TGTGCCTGGAGTGTACTCGGGGGGGTTGGCTACGAGCAGTACTTC. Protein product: CAWSVLGGVGYEQYF.